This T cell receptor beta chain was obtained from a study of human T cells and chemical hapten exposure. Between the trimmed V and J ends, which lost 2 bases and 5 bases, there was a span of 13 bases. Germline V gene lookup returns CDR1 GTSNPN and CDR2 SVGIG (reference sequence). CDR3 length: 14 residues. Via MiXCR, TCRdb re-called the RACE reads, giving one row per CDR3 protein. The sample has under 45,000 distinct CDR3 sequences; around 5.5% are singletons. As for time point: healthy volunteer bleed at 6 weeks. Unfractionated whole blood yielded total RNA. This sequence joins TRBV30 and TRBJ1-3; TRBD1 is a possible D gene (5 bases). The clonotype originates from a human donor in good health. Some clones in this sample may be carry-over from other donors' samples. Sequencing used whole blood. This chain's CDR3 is CAWSQGSDRNTIYF. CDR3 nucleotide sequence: TGTGCCTGGAGTCAGGGCTCTGATCGAAACACCATATATTTT.